The 14 T cell receptor beta chains below all came from one sample that was sequenced in a study of shared clonotypes between healthy human individuals. The naive CD8 fraction comprised CD45RO-negative cells positively selected for CCR7 and excluded terminally differentiated effector memory CD45RA+ cells. Libraries were prepared by immunoSEQ multiplex PCR; TCRdb keeps only in-frame clonotypes and omits some of them. The sample has just over 2,000,000 clones, about 95% seen once. Sequenced sample: naive CD8+ T cells sorted from blood. Every receptor here comes from a man younger than 35 in good health.

The chain uses TRBV27 and TRBJ2-7; D is possibly TRBD1 (5 bases). The germline V and J ends were trimmed by 2 bases and 0 bases, with 14 bases remaining between them. Germline-derived CDR1 and CDR2 are MNHEY and SMNVEV (reference sequence). The CDR3 sequence is 16 residues long. The CDR3 loop is CASSLGPPGFSYEQYF. The CDR3 DNA reads as TGTGCCAGCAGTTTAGGCCCCCCAGGGTTCTCCTACGAGCAGTACTTC.

The V and J genes are TRBV10-2 and TRBJ2-1, with 10 bases identical to TRBD2. The CDR3 covers 13 residues. V trimming: 8 bases; J trimming: 5 bases; junction bases outside the gene matches: 3. Looked up from germline, CDR1 is WSHSY and CDR2 is SAAADI. The CDR3 nucleotides read TGCGCCAGCTCACTAGCGGGGAACAATGAGCAGTTCTTC. Protein: CASSLAGNNEQFF.

The rearrangement uses TRBV5-5 and TRBJ2-5, with TRBD2 matching over 9 bases. The CDR3 is 15 residues long. Germline CDR1 SGHKS, CDR2 YYEKEE (reference sequence). The trim removed 3 bases at V and 1 base at J, leaving 4 bases unmatched. The CDR3: CASSWASGAQETQYF. CDR3 DNA: TGTGCCAGCAGCTGGGCTAGCGGGGCCCAAGAGACCCAGTACTTC.

V gene TRBV5-4 combines with J gene TRBJ2-1; TRBD2 matches at 7 bases. This CDR3 comprises 13 residues. In germline, CDR1 is SGHNT, CDR2 YYREEE (reference sequence). After removal of 5 bases from V and 10 bases from J, the junction contained 9 bases not matched to a gene. The CDR3 region is CASSSEAGDEQFF. CDR3 coding DNA: TGTGCCAGCAGTTCGGAGGCGGGGGACGAGCAGTTCTTC. The variable domain in full, completed from reference TRBV5-4 and TRBJ2-1, reads ETGVTQSPTHLIKTRGQQVTLRCSSQSGHNTVSWYQQALGQGPQFIFQYYREEENGRGNFPPRFSGLQFPNYSSELNVNALELDDSALYLCASSSEAGDEQFFGPGTRLTVL.

The V gene is TRBV9, the J gene TRBJ2-3, with D possibly matching TRBD1 (6 bases). The V and J ends lost 3 bases and 4 bases respectively, with 12 bases between them. The germline V gene encodes CDR1 SGDLS and CDR2 YYNGEE. The CDR3 runs 14 residues. The CDR3 nucleotides read TGTGCCAGCAGCGAGGGACACTTTGCAGATACGCAGTATTTT. Protein: CASSEGHFADTQYF.

This chain connects TRBV4-1 to TRBJ2-7; no definite D call. CDR1 is MGHRA, CDR2 YSYEKL, per germline. Trimming left V 4 bases short and J 1 base short, with 11 bases between. CDR3 length: 14 residues. CDR3 sequence (DNA): TGCGCCAGCAGCCCAACGATAGGTTCCTACGAGCAGTACTTC. Protein product: CASSPTIGSYEQYF.

This sequence joins TRBV4-3 and TRBJ2-7; D is perhaps TRBD2 (6 bases). The CDR3 has 15 amino acids. V lost 0 bases and J 11 bases, leaving 20 bases between the germline ends. Germline V gives CDR1 LGHNA, CDR2 YSLEER. The CDR3 region is CASSQDTYNRGKEYF. CDR3 DNA sequence: TGCGCCAGCAGCCAAGATACCTATAACCGCGGGAAAGAGTACTTC.

A word on this clone: The sample carries other DNA sequences with the same CDR3. The rearrangement uses TRBV5-6 and TRBJ1-5, with no clear D. Germline CDR1 SGHDT, CDR2 YYEEEE. The CDR3 is 13 residues long. V was pared by 0 bases and J by 5 bases, with 6 bases between. CDR3 residues: CASSLGGDQPQHF. DNA of the CDR3: TGTGCCAGCAGCTTGGGAGGTGATCAGCCCCAGCATTTT.

The V and J genes are TRBV7-9 and TRBJ1-1, with D uncertain. Per germline, CDR1 SEHNR and CDR2 FQNEAQ (reference sequence). The CDR3 totals 13 residues. Trimming removed 5 bases at V and 4 bases at J, with 11 bases between. DNA of the CDR3: TGTGCCAGCAGCCAGCAGGTGAGCACTGAAGCTTTCTTT. Amino acid sequence: CASSQQVSTEAFF.

V usage is TRBV7-8 and J usage is TRBJ2-2; TRBD2 matches 9 bases. V gave up 7 bases and J gave up 0 bases; unmatched junction bases: 21. Per the germline V gene, CDR1 is SGHVS and CDR2 is FQNEAQ. The CDR3 has 21 residues. CDR3 sequence: CASTEGLIAGAEKTNTGELFF. As DNA, the CDR3 is TGTGCCAGCACCGAGGGCCTAATAGCGGGGGCTGAAAAAACGAACACCGGGGAGCTGTTTTTT.

V usage is TRBV6-1 and J usage is TRBJ2-5, with 7 bases that match TRBD2. The CDR3 extends over 15 amino acids. Per germline, CDR1 MNHNS and CDR2 SASEGT. The V and J ends lost 7 bases and 9 bases, in that order; junction bases with no gene match: 17. The CDR3 sequence is CASTLRGDPRDPQYF. The CDR3 DNA reads TGTGCCAGCACTCTACGGGGGGATCCAAGAGACCCCCAGTACTTC.

This clone was seen just once. The chain uses TRBV25-1 and TRBJ2-2; tentative D call: TRBD1 (6 bases). Germline V gene sequence: CDR1 MGHDK, CDR2 SYGVNS. This CDR3 spans 15 amino acids. Deletions cut 1 base from V and 5 bases from J, with 11 bases between. The CDR3 loop reads CASSEFGGVTGELFF. The CDR3 DNA reads as TGTGCCAGCAGTGAATTTGGGGGCGTTACCGGGGAGCTGTTTTTT.

The V and J genes are TRBV7-6 and TRBJ1-5; D is unclear. The CDR3 covers 17 residues. Between the trimmed V and J ends, which lost 3 bases and 1 base, there was a span of 16 bases. The germline V gene has CDR1 SGHVS and CDR2 FNYEAQ. CDR3 sequence (DNA): TGTGCCAGCAGCTTCCGGACGAGACATGGGAGCAATCAGCCCCAGCATTTT. This gives the protein CASSFRTRHGSNQPQHF.

The chain recombines TRBV5-6 with TRBJ2-7; no clear D gene. This CDR3 spans 12 amino acids. Per the germline V gene, CDR1 is SGHDT and CDR2 is YYEEEE. Between the trimmed V and J ends, which lost 1 base and 3 bases, there was a span of 5 bases. CDR3 region: CASSLSDYEQYF. The DNA of the CDR3 is TGTGCCAGCAGCTTGTCGGACTACGAGCAGTACTTC.